This T cell receptor (beta chain) was sequenced for a study of T cell repertoires in ileal Crohn's disease. The overall study: M6 samples are neoterminal ileum biopsies from postoperative colonoscopy.

As concerns this clone: What it recognizes is unknown.

Only in-frame clones appear in the TCRdb table, and some are missing; sequencing was by immunoSEQ multiplex PCR. The table lists some 11,000 clones, 55% to 75% of them singletons, with roughly 7.7% in the top ten. General study points: Within the first postoperative year, endoscopy came at median roughly 6.9 months. Compared with CD4 T cells, sorted CD8 cells carried more expanded clones. Clonal expansions were more frequent in active smokers than non-smokers at surgery.

Time point: neoterminal ileum biopsy at postoperative endoscopy, about 6 months after surgery. Germline V lookup: CDR1 SGHRS, CDR2 YFSETQ. Trimming pared 4 bases from V and 6 bases from J, leaving 16 bases between. CDR3 length: 14 residues. The TCR sequence derives from an adult with Crohn's disease. The sequencing input was ileal tissue. The V gene is TRBV5-1, the J gene TRBJ1-1; TRBD1 is a possible D gene (5 bases). The CDR3 is CASSTYPWGAEAFF. The DNA of the CDR3 is TGCGCCAGCAGCACCTACCCGTGGGGCGCTGAAGCTTTCTTT.